These T cell receptor beta chains were read from a single sample in a study of regulatory T cells in long-lasting Graves disease. TCRdb recomputed calls from the multiplex PCR reads with MiXCR, one row per CDR3 protein. The profile shows hundreds of thousands of distinct CDR3 sequences, around 20% of them singletons. The sample was peripheral blood mononuclear cells (PBMCs), taken when the disease was refractory, from a patient treated with antithyroid drugs. The source of these receptors is a female donor with Graves disease. Both conserved end residues are part of each CDR3.

TRBV6-1	TRBJ2-5	CASRNSGGPQETQYF
TRBV27	TRBJ1-1	CASSLYPTGGTEAFF
TRBV28	TRBJ1-1	CASSLVGGQGAFF
TRBV2	TRBJ2-7	CASRAGFSYEQYF
TRBV29-1	TRBJ2-7	CSVGDTYEQYF
TRBV12-3/TRBV12-4	TRBJ2-5	CASSLSPGQETQYF
TRBV6-2/TRBV6-3	TRBJ2-7	CASSYVGRRYEQYF
TRBV20-1	TRBJ2-1	CSAFTGTSGETYNEQFF
TRBV29-1	TRBJ2-5	CSVVVWDSEETQYF
TRBV27	TRBJ2-5	CASSAGLAGERDQETQYF
TRBV28	TRBJ2-7	CASSPTGPGQGAYEQYF
TRBV27	TRBJ2-7	CASSPSIMGVTGYEQYF
TRBV20-1	TRBJ1-1	CSARASRQGVSLGGTEAFF
TRBV5-5	TRBJ2-7	CASSLFGSHEQYF
TRBV7-9	TRBJ1-2	CASSLLQGADGYTF
TRBV28	TRBJ2-7	CASNSASYEQYF
TRBV28	TRBJ1-5	CASSIPLLGTACQPQHF
TRBV28	TRBJ2-4	CASSRLAKNIQYF
TRBV6-4	TRBJ2-1	CASSPLVTYNEQFF
TRBV13	TRBJ2-2	CASSIGIPGELFF
TRBV6-5	TRBJ1-1	CASSYPDPFPGWSTEAFF
TRBV9	TRBJ2-1	CASSVRLAGAYNEQFF
TRBV11-2	TRBJ1-6	CASSPRRQGANSPLHF
TRBV28	TRBJ2-2	CASRRGGGPGELFF
TRBV28	TRBJ1-5	CATIRDSNQPQHF
TRBV7-9	TRBJ2-7	CASSLGLAADEQYF
TRBV4-1	TRBJ1-1	CASSQVLTKNTEAFF
TRBV7-3	TRBJ2-1	CASSLGGGTEQFF
TRBV2	TRBJ2-7	CARTGQDSYEQYF
TRBV6-1	TRBJ2-7	CASTGGGEKEQYF
TRBV7-3	TRBJ2-7	CASSLFGTTYEQYF
TRBV28	TRBJ2-3	CASSWTSGTTDTQYF
TRBV19	TRBJ2-7	CASSIALAGSYEQYF
TRBV20-1	TRBJ1-1	CSARPAMNTEAFF
TRBV2	TRBJ2-5	CASRATGGDETQYF
TRBV18	TRBJ2-2	CASSPSRTSGTNTGELFF
TRBV20-1	TRBJ2-5	CSAAGGGRSETQYF
TRBV2	TRBJ2-1	CASSASVAYNEQFF
TRBV10-3	TRBJ1-1	CAISGAGGTEAFF
TRBV5-1	TRBJ2-2	CASSQQGTGELFF
TRBV20-1	TRBJ2-1	CSAPGTSGRPSYNEQFF
TRBV5-1	TRBJ1-2	CASSFLVEGDGYTF
TRBV29-1	TRBJ2-7	CSVETERSSYEQYF